The clone carrying this T cell receptor (beta chain) has only one observation. Everyone who took part was 18 to 89 years old, and they came from 24 US areas. Participants were placed into cohorts based on the clinical history they reported. What the recovered Cohort 3 donors had was two negative PCRs, clearance, or symptom resolution. Sequencing used immunoSEQ multiplex PCR; TCRdb keeps in-frame clones, though not all of them. The table includes a few hundred thousand clones, about 83% detected once. The data were obtained in a study of blood T cell repertoires in COVID-19. Study-level background: Sample material is recorded as cDNA or gDNA derived from T cells, B-cell-depleted T cells, or PBMCs.

This CDR3 comprises 14 residues. With 3 bases removed from V and 7 bases from J, the gap between germline ends came to 14 bases. Germline CDR1 SGDLS, CDR2 YYNGEE. This chain links TRBV9 with TRBJ2-1; no clear D. This sequence was found in a woman aged 45-60 years who had recovered from COVID-19. The sequencing input was PBMCs or T cells enriched from blood (not recorded which). CDR3 protein: CASSDRRLNNEQFF. CDR3 sequence (DNA): TGTGCCAGCAGCGACCGCAGGTTGAATAATGAGCAGTTCTTC.